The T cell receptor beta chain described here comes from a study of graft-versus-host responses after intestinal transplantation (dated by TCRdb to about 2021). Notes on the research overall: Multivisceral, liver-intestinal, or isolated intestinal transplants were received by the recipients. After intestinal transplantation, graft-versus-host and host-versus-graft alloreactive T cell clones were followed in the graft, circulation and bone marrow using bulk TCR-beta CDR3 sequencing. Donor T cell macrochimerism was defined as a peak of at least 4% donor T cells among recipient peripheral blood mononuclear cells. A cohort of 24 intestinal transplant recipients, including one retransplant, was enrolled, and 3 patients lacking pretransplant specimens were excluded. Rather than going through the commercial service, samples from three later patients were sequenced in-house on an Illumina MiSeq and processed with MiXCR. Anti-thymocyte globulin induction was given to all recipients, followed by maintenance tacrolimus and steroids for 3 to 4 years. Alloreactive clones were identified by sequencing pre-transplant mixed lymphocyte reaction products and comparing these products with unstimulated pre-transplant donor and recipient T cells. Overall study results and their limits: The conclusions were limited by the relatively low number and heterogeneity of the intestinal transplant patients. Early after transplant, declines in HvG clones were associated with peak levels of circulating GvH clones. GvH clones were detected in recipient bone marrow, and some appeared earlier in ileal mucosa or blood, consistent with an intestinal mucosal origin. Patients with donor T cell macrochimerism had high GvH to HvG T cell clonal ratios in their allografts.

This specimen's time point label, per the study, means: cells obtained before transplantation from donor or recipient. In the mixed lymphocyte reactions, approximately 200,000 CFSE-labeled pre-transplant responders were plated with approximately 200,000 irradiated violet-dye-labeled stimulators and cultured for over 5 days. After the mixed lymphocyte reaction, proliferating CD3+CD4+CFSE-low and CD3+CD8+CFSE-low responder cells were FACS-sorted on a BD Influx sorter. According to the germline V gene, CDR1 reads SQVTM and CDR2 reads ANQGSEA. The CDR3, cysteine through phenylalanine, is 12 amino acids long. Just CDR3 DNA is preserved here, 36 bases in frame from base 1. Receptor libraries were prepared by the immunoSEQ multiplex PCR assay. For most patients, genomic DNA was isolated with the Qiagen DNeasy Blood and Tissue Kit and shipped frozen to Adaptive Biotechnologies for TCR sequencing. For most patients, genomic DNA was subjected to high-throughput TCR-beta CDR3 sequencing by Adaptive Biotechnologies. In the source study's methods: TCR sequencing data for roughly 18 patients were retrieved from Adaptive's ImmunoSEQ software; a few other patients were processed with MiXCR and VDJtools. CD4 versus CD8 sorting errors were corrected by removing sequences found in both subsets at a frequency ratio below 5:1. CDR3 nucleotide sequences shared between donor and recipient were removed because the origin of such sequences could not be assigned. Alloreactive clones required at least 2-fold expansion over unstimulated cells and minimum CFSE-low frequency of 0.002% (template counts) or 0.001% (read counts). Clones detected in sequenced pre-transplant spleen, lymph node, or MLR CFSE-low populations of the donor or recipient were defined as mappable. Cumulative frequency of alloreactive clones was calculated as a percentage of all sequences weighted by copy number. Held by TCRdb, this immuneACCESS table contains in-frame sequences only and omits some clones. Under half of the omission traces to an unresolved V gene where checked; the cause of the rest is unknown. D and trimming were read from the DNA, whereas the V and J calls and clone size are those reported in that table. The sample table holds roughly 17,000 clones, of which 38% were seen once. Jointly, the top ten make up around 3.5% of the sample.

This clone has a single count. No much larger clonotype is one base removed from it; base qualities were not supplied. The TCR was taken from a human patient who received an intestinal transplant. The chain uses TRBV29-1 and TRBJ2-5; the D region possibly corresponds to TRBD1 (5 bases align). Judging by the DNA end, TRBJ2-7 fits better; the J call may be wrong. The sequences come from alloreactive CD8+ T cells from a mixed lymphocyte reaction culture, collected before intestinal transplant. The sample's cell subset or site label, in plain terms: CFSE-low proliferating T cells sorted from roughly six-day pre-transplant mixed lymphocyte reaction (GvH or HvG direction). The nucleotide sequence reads TGCAGCGTCAGGGCGGAGTCCTACGAGCAGTACTTC. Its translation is CSVRAESYEQYF.